This T cell receptor (beta chain) derives from a study of Ad26.COV2.S vaccination and SARS-CoV-2 variants. Background on the study: In the study, Ad26.COV2.S was injected intramuscularly once, or twice 56 days apart.

Study observations and caveats: An underestimation of total T cell responses may have resulted from the TCR breadth and depth analyses. There was reportedly substantial breadth in spike-specific CD8+ and CD4+ T cell responses after vaccination.

Described treatment: around 19 received Ad26.COV2.S at low or high dose, single or two shots; five or six received placebo; per-sample allocation not given. Collection of the samples took place on day 63 after the first injection of vaccine or placebo. V was pared by 3 bases and J by 3 bases, with 1 base of the junction left unmatched. CDR3 length: 14 amino acids. Germline CDR1 and CDR2: GTSNPN and SVGIG (reference sequence). Libraries were prepared by immunoSEQ multiplex PCR; TCRdb keeps only in-frame clonotypes and omits some of them. The sample comprises roughly 500,000 clones, about 83% of which are singletons, and around 13% rests with the top ten. A remark on this clone: Its antigen is still unknown.

The material sequenced was peripheral blood, taken in a trial of Ad26.COV2.S vaccine versus placebo. The clonotype originates from a person aged 18-65 years who received the Ad26.COV2.S COVID-19 vaccine or a placebo. V gene TRBV30 combines with J gene TRBJ2-6; 8 nucleotides line up with TRBD1. This chain's CDR3 is CAWSRGLGANVLTF. CDR3 in DNA: TGTGCCTGGAGCAGGGGGCTTGGGGCCAACGTCCTGACTTTC. The variable domain in full, with the rest retrieved from reference TRBV30 and TRBJ2-6, is SQTIHQWPATLVQPVGSPLSLECTVEGTSNPNLYWYRQAAGRGLQLLFYSVGIGQISSEVPQNLSASRPQDRQFILSSKKLLLSDSGFYLCAWSRGLGANVLTFGAGSRLTVL.